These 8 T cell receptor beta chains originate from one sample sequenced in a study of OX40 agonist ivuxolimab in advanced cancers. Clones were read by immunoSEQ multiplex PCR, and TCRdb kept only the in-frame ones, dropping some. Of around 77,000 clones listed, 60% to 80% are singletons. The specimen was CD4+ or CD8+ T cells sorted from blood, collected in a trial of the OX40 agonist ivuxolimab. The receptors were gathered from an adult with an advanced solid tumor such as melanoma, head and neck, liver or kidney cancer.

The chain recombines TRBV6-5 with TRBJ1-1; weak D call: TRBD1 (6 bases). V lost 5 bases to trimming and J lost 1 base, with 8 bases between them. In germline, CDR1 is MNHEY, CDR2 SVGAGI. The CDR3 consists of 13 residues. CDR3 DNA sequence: TGTGCCAGCAGTCTACAGGGGAACACTGAAGCTTTCTTT. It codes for CASSLQGNTEAFF.

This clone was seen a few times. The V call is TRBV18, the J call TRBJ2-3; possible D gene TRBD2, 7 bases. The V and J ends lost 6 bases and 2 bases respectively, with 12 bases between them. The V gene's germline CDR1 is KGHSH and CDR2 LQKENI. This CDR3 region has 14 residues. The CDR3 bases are TGTGCCAGCTCCCGGGGGGACACCACAGATACGCAGTATTTT. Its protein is CASSRGDTTDTQYF.

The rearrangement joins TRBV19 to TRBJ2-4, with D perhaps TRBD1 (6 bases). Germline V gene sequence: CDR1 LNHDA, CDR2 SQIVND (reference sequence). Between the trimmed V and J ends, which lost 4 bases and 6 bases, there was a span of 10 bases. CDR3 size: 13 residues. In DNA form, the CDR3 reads TGTGCCAGTAGTAGCCAGGACAGAAACATTCAGTACTTC. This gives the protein CASSSQDRNIQYF. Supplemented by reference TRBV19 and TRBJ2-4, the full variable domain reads DGGITQSPKYLFRKEGQNVTLSCEQNLNHDAMYWYRQDPGQGLRLIYYSQIVNDFQKGDIAEGYSVSREKKESFPLTVTSAQKNPTAFYLCASSSQDRNIQYFGAGTRLSVL.

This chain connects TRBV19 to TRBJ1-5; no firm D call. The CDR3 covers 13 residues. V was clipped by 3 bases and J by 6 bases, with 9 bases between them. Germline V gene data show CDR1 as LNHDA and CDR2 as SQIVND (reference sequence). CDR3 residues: CASSIEAGQPQHF. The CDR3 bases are TGTGCCAGTAGTATCGAGGCGGGTCAGCCCCAGCATTTT.

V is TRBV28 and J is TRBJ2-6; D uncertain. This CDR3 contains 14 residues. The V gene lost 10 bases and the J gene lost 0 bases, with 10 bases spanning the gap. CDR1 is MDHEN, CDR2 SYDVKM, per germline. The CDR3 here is CATSVSSGANVLTF. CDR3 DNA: TGTGCCACCTCCGTGAGCTCTGGGGCCAACGTCCTGACTTTC. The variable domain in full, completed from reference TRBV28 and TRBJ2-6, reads DVKVTQSSRYLVKRTGEKVFLECVQDMDHENMFWYRQDPGLGLRLIYFSYDVKMKEKGDIPEGYSVSREKKERFSLILESASTNQTSMYLCATSVSSGANVLTFGAGSRLTVL.

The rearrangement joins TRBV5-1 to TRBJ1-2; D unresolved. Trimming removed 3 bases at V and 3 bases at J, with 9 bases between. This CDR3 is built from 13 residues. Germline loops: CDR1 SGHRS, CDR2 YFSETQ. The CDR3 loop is CASSSNVDYGYTF. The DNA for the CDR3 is TGCGCCAGCAGCTCCAATGTCGACTATGGCTACACCTTC.

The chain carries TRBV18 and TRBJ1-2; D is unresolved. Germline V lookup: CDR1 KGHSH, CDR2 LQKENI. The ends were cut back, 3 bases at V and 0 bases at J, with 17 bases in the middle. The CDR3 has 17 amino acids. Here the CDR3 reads CASSPVTVKLANYGYTF. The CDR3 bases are TGTGCCAGCTCACCGGTGACTGTTAAGTTAGCTAACTATGGCTACACCTTC.

The CDR3 region has the DNA TGTGCCAGCAGCGCGAGGACAGGGGACTATGGCTACACCTTC. It yields the protein CASSARTGDYGYTF. The chain joins TRBV7-2 to TRBJ1-2; TRBD1 matches 9 bases. This CDR3 contains 14 residues. Germline loops: CDR1 SGHTA, CDR2 FQGNSA. V shed 5 bases, J shed 3 bases, and the junction held 4 bases outside the gene matches.